This is a list of T cell receptor beta chains from one sample in a study of beta chain features in type 1 diabetes. Data came from immunoSEQ multiplex PCR; TCRdb stores just in-frame clones and leaves some out. The sample lists over 500,000 clones, 15% to 19% seen once, with around 0.1% in the top ten. Sequencing used naive CD4+ T cells from blood. Source of these receptors: a man between 18 and 35 years old in good health. Both conserved end residues are part of each CDR3. A D gene is named only where the DNA matches it firmly. The size field is filled for only some rows; it gives once, few, many or a size class.

d_call j_call clone_size v_call cdr3_aa cdr3_nt
TRBD1 TRBJ1-3 few TRBV11-1 CASSNTGTVSSGNTIYF TGTGCCAGCAGCAACACCGGGACAGTGAGCTCTGGAAACACCATATATTTT
TRBD1 TRBJ2-7 few TRBV7-2 CASSQGTGGYGQYF TGTGCCAGCAGCCAAGGGACAGGAGGATACGGGCAGTACTTC
NA TRBJ1-4 NA TRBV2 CASSARGRNSNEKLFF TGTGCCAGCAGTGCCCGCGGACGGAACTCTAATGAAAAACTGTTTTTT
NA TRBJ2-3 few TRBV11-2 CASSSRTGGGTDTQYF TGTGCCAGCAGCTCCCGAACAGGGGGGGGCACAGATACGCAGTATTTT
TRBD1 TRBJ2-2 NA TRBV19 CASSRDRAGELFF TGTGCCAGTAGTAGGGACAGGGCCGGGGAGCTGTTTTTT
NA TRBJ1-3 many TRBV4-3 CASSRTSGNTIYF TGCGCCAGCAGCCGGACATCTGGAAACACCATATATTTT
NA TRBJ1-2 few TRBV15 CATRLHQGYGYTF TGTGCCACCAGACTGCATCAAGGTTATGGCTACACCTTC
NA TRBJ2-7 few TRBV28 CASSTQIPPDEQYF TGTGCCAGCAGTACACAGATCCCTCCGGACGAGCAGTACTTC
NA TRBJ2-1 NA TRBV9 CASSVTVGLGYNEQFF TGTGCCAGCAGCGTAACAGTGGGATTGGGATACAATGAGCAGTTCTTC
TRBD1 TRBJ2-2 few TRBV5-1 CASSLARQGAGELFF TGCGCCAGCAGCTTGGCCCGACAGGGGGCCGGGGAGCTGTTTTTT
NA TRBJ2-3 few TRBV7-2 CASRSTSTDTQYF TGTGCCAGCAGATCGACAAGCACAGATACGCAGTATTTT
TRBD1 TRBJ2-3 few TRBV5-1 CASSSFTGTVTDTQYF TGCGCCAGCAGCTCTTTTACAGGGACAGTCACAGATACGCAGTATTTT
NA TRBJ1-2 few TRBV5-6 CASSLGRVNYGYTF TGTGCCAGCAGCTTGGGCAGGGTTAACTATGGCTACACCTTC
TRBD1 TRBJ1-1 NA TRBV13 CASRLEGRMTGRNTEAFF TGTGCCAGCAGGCTAGAAGGGAGGATGACAGGGAGGAACACTGAAGCTTTCTTT
TRBD1 TRBJ1-5 few TRBV15 CATSKIRGVNQPQHF TGTGCCACCAGCAAGATCAGGGGGGTCAATCAGCCCCAGCATTTT
NA TRBJ1-1 few TRBV5-1 CASSFTVNTEAFF TGCGCCAGCAGCTTTACGGTGAACACTGAAGCTTTCTTT
TRBD1 TRBJ2-6 few TRBV5-1 CASSATGDSGANVLTF TGCGCCAGCAGCGCGACAGGGGACTCTGGGGCCAACGTCCTGACTTTC
NA TRBJ1-2 few TRBV7-9 CASSLRVGGGYGYTF TGTGCCAGCAGCTTGCGGGTCGGAGGGGGCTATGGCTACACCTTC
TRBD2 TRBJ2-1 few TRBV7-2 CASSLEGTSGRNEQFF TGTGCCAGCAGCTTAGAAGGGACTAGCGGGAGAAATGAGCAGTTCTTC
NA TRBJ1-3 NA TRBV6-6 CASSYTDGNTIYF TGTGCCAGCAGTTACACCGATGGAAACACCATATATTTT
NA TRBJ2-1 NA TRBV7-9 CAGSSRVANEQFF TGTGCCGGATCCTCGAGGGTTGCTAATGAGCAGTTCTTC
NA TRBJ1-3 NA TRBV5-1 CASSAPDKTAHTIYF TGCGCCAGCAGCGCGCCGGACAAAACGGCACACACCATATATTTT
NA TRBJ2-7 NA TRBV5-1 CASSRSGGSYEQYF TGCGCCAGCAGCCGGTCCGGGGGATCCTACGAGCAGTACTTC
TRBD2 TRBJ2-1 few TRBV7-3 CASSSLAGGRGQFF TGTGCCAGCAGCTCACTAGCGGGAGGGAGAGGACAGTTCTTC